The 5 T cell receptor beta chains presented below share a single source sample, sequenced in a study of control samples from healthy donors and cancer patients. Sequencing was performed with immunoSEQ multiplex PCR; in TCRdb, only in-frame clones are kept and a portion is missing. The sample contains some 200,000 clones, roughly 93% of which appear only once. Sequenced material: blood. The receptor set was obtained from a man aged 18-30 years in good health.

This chain uses TRBV14 with TRBJ1-2; D gene uncertain. This CDR3 has 14 residues. The germline CDR1 and CDR2 sequences are SGHDN and FVKESK. V was pared by 6 bases and J by 3 bases, with 14 bases between. The CDR3 bases are TGTGCCAGCAGTCTGGGTCGCAACGACTATGGCTACACCTTC. It encodes CASSLGRNDYGYTF.

The CDR3: CASRGGPAYEQYF. The CDR3 bases are TGTGCCAGCAGGGGAGGGCCGGCCTACGAGCAGTACTTC. The rearrangement uses TRBV27 and TRBJ2-7; the match to TRBD2 covers 7 bases. Germline V gives CDR1 MNHEY, CDR2 SMNVEV (reference sequence). The CDR3 loop spans 13 amino acids. Trimming cost V 6 bases and J 2 bases; bases outside gene matches: 4.

This chain uses TRBV5-5 with TRBJ1-1; TRBD1 aligns across 8 bases. With V trimmed by 4 bases and J by 4 bases, 9 bases remained unmatched. CDR1 SGHKS and CDR2 YYEKEE come from the germline V gene (reference sequence). This CDR3 contains 15 residues. CDR3 in amino acids: CASSPWTGITTEAFF. The CDR3 coding sequence is TGTGCCAGCAGCCCCTGGACAGGGATAACCACTGAAGCTTTCTTT.

This clone has only a few counts. The chain employs TRBV20-1 and TRBJ2-7; possibly TRBD1 for D (5 bases). CDR1 is DFQATT, CDR2 SNEGSKA, per germline (reference sequence). V dropped 3 bases and J dropped 7 bases, with 16 bases sitting between them. This CDR3 has 13 amino acids. CDR3 loop: CSASRGTLGEQYF. The CDR3 DNA is TGCAGTGCTAGTAGGGGTACCCTCGGGGAGCAGTACTTC.

V usage is TRBV7-9 and J usage is TRBJ1-1; D remains unclear. Trimming took 6 bases from V and 5 from J, leaving 16 bases between them. Germline V gene lookup returns CDR1 SEHNR and CDR2 FQNEAQ (reference sequence). This CDR3 comprises 14 residues. Here the CDR3 reads CASSEFSGSTEAFF. The CDR3 bases are TGTGCCAGCAGTGAATTCTCGGGAAGTACTGAAGCTTTCTTT.